Given below is one TCR beta chain in context. Its specificity is unknown. The CDR3 contains 16 residues. The V and J ends lost 0 bases and 5 bases respectively, with 16 bases between them. In germline, CDR1 is LNHNV, CDR2 YYDKDF (reference sequence). The data stem from a study of T cells in localized non-small cell lung cancer. Overall study results and limits: The study found T cell clonality highest in uninvolved adjacent lung, above tumor.

Libraries were prepared by immunoSEQ multiplex PCR; TCRdb keeps only in-frame clonotypes and omits some of them. The table includes about 77,000 clones, 88% detected once. This sequence originates from a woman aged 35 to 70 with stage I squamous cell lung carcinoma. The rearrangement uses TRBV15 and TRBJ1-2; D uncertain. Sample: peripheral blood, taken before any cancer treatment. CDR3: CATSRDRRLEVYGYTF. The CDR3 bases are TGTGCCACCAGCAGAGATCGTAGGTTGGAGGTGTATGGCTACACCTTC. Variable domain in full (rest from reference TRBV15 and TRBJ1-2): DAMVIQNPRYQVTQFGKPVTLSCSQTLNHNVMYWYQQKSSQAPKLLFHYYDKDFNNEADTPDNFQSRRPNTSFCFLDIRSPGLGDTAMYLCATSRDRRLEVYGYTFGSGTRLTVV.